This T cell receptor beta chain originates from a study of PD-1 blockade in classical Hodgkin lymphoma (dated by TCRdb to 2018 to 2020). Regarding the complete study: Nivolumab dosing was 3 mg/kg intravenously every 2 weeks, continuing until either disease progression or unacceptable toxicity. The study used TCR beta sequencing and CyTOF to define a peripheral blood immune signature of response to PD-1 blockade in classical Hodgkin lymphoma.

The CDR3 has 16 amino acids, counting the end cysteine and phenylalanine. Solely the CDR3 DNA is kept, with 48 bases framed from the first base. V loses 0 bases, J loses 5 bases, and the germline ends lie 17 bases apart. The germline V gene (reference sequence) yields LNHDA for CDR1 and SQIVND for CDR2. Genomic DNA was isolated using the Qiagen DNeasy kit from unsorted PBMCs as well as from negatively selected CD4+ and CD8+ fractions. TCR beta CDR3 regions were amplified by immunoSEQ multiplex PCR using primers annealing to V and J segments. A synthetic immune receptor repertoire was used to minimize amplification bias, and remaining bias was computationally removed after sequencing. Turning to the authors' computational methods: Custom Python scripts were used to quantify repertoire diversity as the Shannon entropy index. Unsorted, CD4+ and CD8+ repertoires were analyzed separately, except in combined analyses where CD4+ and CD8+ sequences were merged in silico. A clone was considered expanded if an increase in frequency of at least 2-fold after treatment relative to C1D1 was found, and a pseudocount of 0.5 was applied to clones undetected at baseline. Singleton clones were defined as clones with 0 or 1 copy at C1D1, and non-singleton clones were defined as clones with 2 or more copies. Clones expanded in unsorted samples were labelled as CD4+, CD8+ or unknown by matching protein sequences in sorted samples from the same patient. Wilcoxon tests on paired samples were used to test diversity changes from C1D1 to C4D1. The clones in this table, taken by TCRdb from immuneACCESS, are in-frame only. Not every clone is retained; where verified, under half of the shortfall comes from an unresolved V gene, and the cause of the rest is unknown. V and J calls and clone size are given by that table; D and trimming were obtained from the DNA. The sample profile shows tens of thousands of clones; roughly 65% of them were found once. The ten top clones hold 3% to 3.5% of the sample.

Broad study findings and their caveats: Newly diagnosed patients were reported to have lower baseline TCR diversity than healthy donors, and relapsed/refractory patients were reported to have lower baseline TCR diversity still. The study was restricted to a single clinical trial cohort, and the causes of repertoire differences, possibly disease activity or prior therapy, were left undefined. CD4+ but not CD8+ TCR diversity rose significantly by C4D1 (p=0.0027 vs p=0.16), most apparent in complete responders (p=0.02). Trial patients with a complete response had baseline diversity similar to that of newly diagnosed patients, while partial responders and progressors had significantly lower diversity. Diversity was lower in patients who began nivolumab less than 1 year after ASCT, so these patients were left out of later analyses to avoid confounding by immune reconstitution.

Read against the paper, the sample's time point label means: cycle 4 day 1 (C4D1), after five to seven weeks of nivolumab. Every trial patient had relapsed after autologous stem cell transplantation, and cohorts A, B and C differed in prior brentuximab vedotin exposure. The trial cohort comprised fewer than 65 patients with relapsed/refractory classical Hodgkin lymphoma whose best overall responses were complete response, partial response or progressive disease. Single-agent nivolumab was administered to trial patients in the multi-cohort phase II CheckMate 205 trial. Best overall response was determined by an independent review committee according to the 2007 International Working Group response criteria. Trial PBMCs were collected just before the start of nivolumab (C1D1) and during therapy at cycle 2 day 1 and cycle 4 day 1. Peripheral blood was collected in 8 mL Vacutainer Cell Preparation Tubes, from which PBMCs were isolated by centrifugation and then cryopreserved.

In the case of this clone: Its antigen is still unknown. Base qualities are not provided; no much larger clone lies one nucleotide away.

Sequenced here: peripheral blood mononuclear cells (PBMCs), sampled before the fourth cycle of nivolumab. The receptor was derived from a human donor with classical Hodgkin lymphoma. The rearrangement combines TRBV19 with TRBJ2-7; TRBD1 is perhaps the D gene, given 5 matching bases. The DNA sequence is as follows: TGTGCCAGTAGTATAGAAGGGGCCAGGCCGACCAACGAGCAGTACTTC. This yields the protein CASSIEGARPTNEQYF. The CDR3 plus the reference TRBV19 and TRBJ2-7 genes for the other parts give the full variable domain: DGGITQSPKYLFRKEGQNVTLSCEQNLNHDAMYWYRQDPGQGLRLIYYSQIVNDFQKGDIAEGYSVSREKKESFPLTVTSAQKNPTAFYLCASSIEGARPTNEQYFGPGTRLTVT.